Here is one T cell receptor (beta chain) with its context. No antigen is known for it. The sample comes from a study of human T cells and chemical hapten exposure. Broader study findings: The count of PT1 expanded TCRs correlated positively with patch test score.

TCRdb processed the RACE reads anew with MiXCR; each CDR3 protein has one entry. The table lists 120,000 or so distinct CDR3 sequences, roughly 14% of them singletons, with roughly 2.8% in the top ten. The time point denotes: pre-sensitization, week 0. The treatment is: therapeutic diphenylcyclopropenone sensitization with weekly scalp DPC. The germline CDR1 and CDR2 sequences are DFQATT and SNEGSKA (reference sequence). V dropped 0 bases and J dropped 3; count of bases not matched to a gene: 2. The CDR3 is made up of 14 amino acids. This receptor was obtained from a woman between 18 and 30 years old with alopecia areata. Some clones in this sample may be carry-over from other donors' samples. This chain links TRBV20-1 with TRBJ2-7; 10 nucleotides match TRBD2. The specimen comprised whole blood, sampled in connection with sensitization to the hapten diphenylcyclopropenone (DPC). The chain's CDR3 is CSARELAGVYEQYF. CDR3 bases: TGCAGTGCTAGAGAGCTAGCGGGGGTCTACGAGCAGTACTTC.